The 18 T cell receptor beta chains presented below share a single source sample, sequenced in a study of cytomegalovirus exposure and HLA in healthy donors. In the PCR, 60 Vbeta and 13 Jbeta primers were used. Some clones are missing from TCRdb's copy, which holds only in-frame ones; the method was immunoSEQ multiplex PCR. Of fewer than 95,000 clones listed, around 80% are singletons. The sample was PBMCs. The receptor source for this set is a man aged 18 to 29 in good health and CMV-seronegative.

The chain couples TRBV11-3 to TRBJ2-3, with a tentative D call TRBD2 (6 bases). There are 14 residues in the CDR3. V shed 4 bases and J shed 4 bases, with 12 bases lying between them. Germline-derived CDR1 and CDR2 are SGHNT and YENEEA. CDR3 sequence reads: CASSSGLPPDTQYF. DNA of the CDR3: TGTGCCAGCAGCTCCGGACTACCCCCAGATACGCAGTATTTT.

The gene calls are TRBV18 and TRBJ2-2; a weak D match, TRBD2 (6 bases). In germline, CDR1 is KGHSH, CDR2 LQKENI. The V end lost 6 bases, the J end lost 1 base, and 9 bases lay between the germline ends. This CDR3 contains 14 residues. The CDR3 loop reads CASSRERNTGELFF. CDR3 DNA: TGTGCCAGCTCTCGGGAGAGGAACACCGGGGAGCTGTTTTTT.

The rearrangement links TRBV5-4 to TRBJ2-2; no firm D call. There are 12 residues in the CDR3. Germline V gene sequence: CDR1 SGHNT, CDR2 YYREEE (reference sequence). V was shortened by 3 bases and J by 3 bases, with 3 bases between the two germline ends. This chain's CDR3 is CASSSDTGELFF. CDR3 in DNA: TGTGCCAGCAGCTCCGACACCGGGGAGCTGTTTTTT.

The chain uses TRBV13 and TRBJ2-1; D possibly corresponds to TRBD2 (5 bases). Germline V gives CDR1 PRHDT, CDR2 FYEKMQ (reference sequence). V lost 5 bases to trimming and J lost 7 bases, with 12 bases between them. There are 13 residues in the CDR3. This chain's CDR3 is CASSPGDGNEQFF. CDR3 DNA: TGTGCCAGCAGCCCCGGGGATGGTAATGAGCAGTTCTTC.

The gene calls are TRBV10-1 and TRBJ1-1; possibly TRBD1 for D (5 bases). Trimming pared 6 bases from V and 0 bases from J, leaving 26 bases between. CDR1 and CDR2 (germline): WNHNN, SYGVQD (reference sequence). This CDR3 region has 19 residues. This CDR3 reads CASRMEGPTLKNLNTEAFF. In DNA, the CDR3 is TGCGCCAGCAGGATGGAGGGACCGACGCTTAAGAACCTGAACACTGAAGCTTTCTTT.

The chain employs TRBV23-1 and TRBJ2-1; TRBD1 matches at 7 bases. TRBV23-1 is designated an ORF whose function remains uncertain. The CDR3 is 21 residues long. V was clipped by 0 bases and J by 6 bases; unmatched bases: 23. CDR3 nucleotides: TGCGCCAGCAGTCAATCGAGTTCGACAGGGCCCCTTCCCCAGGCTCTCAATGAGCAGTTCTTC. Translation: CASSQSSSTGPLPQALNEQFF.

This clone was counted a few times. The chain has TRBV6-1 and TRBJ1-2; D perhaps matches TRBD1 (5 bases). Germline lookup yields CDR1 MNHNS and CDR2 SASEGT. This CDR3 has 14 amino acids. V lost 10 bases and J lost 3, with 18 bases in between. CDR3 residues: CATPFEGLDYGYTF. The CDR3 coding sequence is TGTGCCACCCCTTTCGAGGGACTTGACTATGGCTACACCTTC.

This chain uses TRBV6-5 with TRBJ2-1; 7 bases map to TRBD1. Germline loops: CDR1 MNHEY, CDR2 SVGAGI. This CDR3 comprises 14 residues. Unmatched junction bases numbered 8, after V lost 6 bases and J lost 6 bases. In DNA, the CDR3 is TGTGCCAGCAGCACTTTAGGGACAGTCAATGAGCAGTTCTTC. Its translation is CASSTLGTVNEQFF.

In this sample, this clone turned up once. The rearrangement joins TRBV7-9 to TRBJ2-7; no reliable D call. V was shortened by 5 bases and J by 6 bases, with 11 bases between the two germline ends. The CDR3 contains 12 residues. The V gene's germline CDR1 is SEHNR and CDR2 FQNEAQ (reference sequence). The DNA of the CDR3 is TGTGCCAGCAGCCCAAACATTGGCGAGCAGTACTTC. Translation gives CASSPNIGEQYF.

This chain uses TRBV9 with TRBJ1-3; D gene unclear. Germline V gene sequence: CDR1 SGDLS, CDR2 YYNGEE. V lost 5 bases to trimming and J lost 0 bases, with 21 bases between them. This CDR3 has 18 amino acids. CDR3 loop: CASRICEGLSSSGNTIYF. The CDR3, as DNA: TGTGCCAGCAGGATATGCGAGGGTTTGTCCAGCTCTGGAAACACCATATATTTT.

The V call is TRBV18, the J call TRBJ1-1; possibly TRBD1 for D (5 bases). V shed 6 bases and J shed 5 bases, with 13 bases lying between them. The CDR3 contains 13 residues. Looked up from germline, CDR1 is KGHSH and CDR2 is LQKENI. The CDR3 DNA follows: TGTGCCAGCTCTCTCAGGGTTCAGACTGAAGCTTTCTTT. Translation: CASSLRVQTEAFF.

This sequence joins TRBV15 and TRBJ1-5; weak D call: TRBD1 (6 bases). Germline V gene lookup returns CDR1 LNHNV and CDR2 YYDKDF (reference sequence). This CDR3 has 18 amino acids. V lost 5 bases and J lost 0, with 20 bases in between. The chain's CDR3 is CATSGGSRGITSNQPQHF. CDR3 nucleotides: TGTGCCACCAGCGGGGGCTCGCGGGGGATCACTAGCAATCAGCCCCAGCATTTT.

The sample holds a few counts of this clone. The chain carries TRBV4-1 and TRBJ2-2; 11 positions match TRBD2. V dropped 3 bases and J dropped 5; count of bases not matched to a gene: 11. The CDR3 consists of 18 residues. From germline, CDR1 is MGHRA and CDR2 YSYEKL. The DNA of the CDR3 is TGCGCCAGCAGCCAGGATACGGTACTAGCGGGGGTTACCGGGGAGCTGTTTTTT. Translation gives CASSQDTVLAGVTGELFF.

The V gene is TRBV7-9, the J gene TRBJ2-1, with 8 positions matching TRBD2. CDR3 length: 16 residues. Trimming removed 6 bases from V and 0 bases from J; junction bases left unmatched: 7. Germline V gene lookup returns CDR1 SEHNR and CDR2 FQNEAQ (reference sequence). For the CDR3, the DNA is TGTGCCAGCAGAGCCAGCGGGGGTATCTCCTACAATGAGCAGTTCTTC. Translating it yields CASRASGGISYNEQFF.

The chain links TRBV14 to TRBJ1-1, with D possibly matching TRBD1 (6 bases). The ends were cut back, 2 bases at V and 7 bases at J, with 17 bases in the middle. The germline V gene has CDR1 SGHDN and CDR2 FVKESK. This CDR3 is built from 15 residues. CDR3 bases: TGTGCCAGCAGCCAACACGTTACAGGGTCGGGTGAAGCTTTCTTT. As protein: CASSQHVTGSGEAFF.

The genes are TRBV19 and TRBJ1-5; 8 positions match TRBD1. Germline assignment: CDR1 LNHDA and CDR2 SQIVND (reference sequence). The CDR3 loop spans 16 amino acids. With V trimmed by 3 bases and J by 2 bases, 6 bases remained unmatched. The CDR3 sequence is CASSMGGQGGNQPQHF. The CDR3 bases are TGTGCCAGTAGTATGGGCGGACAGGGCGGCAATCAGCCCCAGCATTTT.

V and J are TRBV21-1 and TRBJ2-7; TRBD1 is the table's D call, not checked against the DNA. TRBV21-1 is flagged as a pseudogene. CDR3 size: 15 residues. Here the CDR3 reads CASRQPVGPSYEQYF. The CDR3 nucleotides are TGTGCCAGCAGACAACCAGTGGGGCCCTCCTACGAGCAGTACTTC.

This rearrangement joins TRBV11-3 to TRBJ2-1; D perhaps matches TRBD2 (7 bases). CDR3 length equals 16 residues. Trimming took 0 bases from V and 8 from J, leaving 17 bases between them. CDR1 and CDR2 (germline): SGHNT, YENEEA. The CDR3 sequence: CASSLEKGGGTYEQFF. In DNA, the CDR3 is TGTGCCAGCAGCTTAGAAAAGGGGGGAGGGACGTATGAGCAGTTCTTC.